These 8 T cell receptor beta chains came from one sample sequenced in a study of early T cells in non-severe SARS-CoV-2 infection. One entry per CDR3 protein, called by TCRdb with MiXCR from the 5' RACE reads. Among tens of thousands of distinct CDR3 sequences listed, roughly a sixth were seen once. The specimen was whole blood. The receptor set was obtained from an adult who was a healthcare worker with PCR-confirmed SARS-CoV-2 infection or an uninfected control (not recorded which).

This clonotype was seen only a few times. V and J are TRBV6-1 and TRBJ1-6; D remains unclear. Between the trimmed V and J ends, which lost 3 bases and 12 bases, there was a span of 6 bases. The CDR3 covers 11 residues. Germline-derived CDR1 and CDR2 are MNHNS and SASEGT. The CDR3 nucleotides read TGTGCCAGCAGTGATACGGGACCCCTCCACTTT. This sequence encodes CASSDTGPLHF.

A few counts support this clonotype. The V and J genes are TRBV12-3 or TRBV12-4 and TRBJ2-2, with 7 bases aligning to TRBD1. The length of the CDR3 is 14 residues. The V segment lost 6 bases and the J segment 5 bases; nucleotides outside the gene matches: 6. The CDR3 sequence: CASSKTGLTGELFF. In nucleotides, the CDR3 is TGTGCCAGCAGCAAGACAGGGTTGACCGGGGAGCTGTTTTTT.

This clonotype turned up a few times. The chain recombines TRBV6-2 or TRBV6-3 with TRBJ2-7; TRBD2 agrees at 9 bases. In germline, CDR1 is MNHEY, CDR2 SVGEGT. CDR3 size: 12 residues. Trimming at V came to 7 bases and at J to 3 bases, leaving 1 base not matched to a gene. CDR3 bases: TGTGCCAGCACTAGCGGGATCTACGAGCAGTACTTC. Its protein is CASTSGIYEQYF.

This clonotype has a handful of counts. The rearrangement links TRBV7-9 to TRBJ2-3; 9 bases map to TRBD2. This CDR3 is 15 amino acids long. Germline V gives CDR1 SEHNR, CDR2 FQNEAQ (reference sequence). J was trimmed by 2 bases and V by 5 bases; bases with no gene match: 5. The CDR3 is CASSQLAGITDTQYF. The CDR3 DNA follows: TGTGCCAGCAGCCAACTAGCGGGCATCACAGATACGCAGTATTTT.

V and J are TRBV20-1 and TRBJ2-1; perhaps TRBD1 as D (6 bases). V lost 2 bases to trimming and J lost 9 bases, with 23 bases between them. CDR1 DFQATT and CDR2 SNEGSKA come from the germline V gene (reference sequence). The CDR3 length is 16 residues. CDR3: CSARPPLPGTGSEQFF. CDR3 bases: TGCAGTGCTAGACCACCCTTGCCCGGAACAGGGAGTGAGCAGTTCTTC.

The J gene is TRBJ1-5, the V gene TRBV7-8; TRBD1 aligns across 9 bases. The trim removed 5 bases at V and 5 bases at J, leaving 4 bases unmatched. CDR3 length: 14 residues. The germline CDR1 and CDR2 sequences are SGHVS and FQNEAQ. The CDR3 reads CASSPGQGHQPQHF. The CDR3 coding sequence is TGTGCCAGCAGCCCGGGACAGGGCCATCAGCCCCAGCATTTT.

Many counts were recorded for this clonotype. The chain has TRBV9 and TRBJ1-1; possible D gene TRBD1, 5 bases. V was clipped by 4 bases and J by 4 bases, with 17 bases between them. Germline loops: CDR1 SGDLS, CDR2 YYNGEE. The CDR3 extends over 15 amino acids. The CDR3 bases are TGTGCCAGCAGCCCCCACGACAGAGGAACCACTGAAGCTTTCTTT. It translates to CASSPHDRGTTEAFF.

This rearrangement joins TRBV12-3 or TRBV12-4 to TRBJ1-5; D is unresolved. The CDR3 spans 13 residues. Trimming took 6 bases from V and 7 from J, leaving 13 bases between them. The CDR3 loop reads CASRRALGQPQHF. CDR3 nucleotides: TGTGCCAGCAGACGCGCCTTGGGGCAGCCCCAGCATTTT.